This TCR beta chain was captured by sequencing in a study of T cells after yellow fever vaccination. About the research overall: Fractions of limited cellularity were prepared by means of SMART-Seq v4 Ultra Low Input.

Findings and caveats of the study: A small share of clonotypes appeared in both CD4 and CD8 compartments.

5'RACE template switching produced TCR cDNA carrying a universal primer site and UMIs. TCRdb ran MiXCR on the 5' RACE reads and lists one entry per CDR3 protein. The sample carries some 390,000 distinct CDR3 sequences, around 20% recorded once. Notes on this clonotype: Its specificity is not known.

V lost 7 bases and J lost 1, with 13 bases in between. The length of the CDR3 is 14 residues. Germline CDR1 MNHNS, CDR2 SASEGT. The sequence derives from a young man who received the YFV17D yellow fever vaccine. V and J are TRBV6-1 and TRBJ1-2; no definite D call. Sample: PBMCs, taken before the yellow fever booster vaccination. This CDR3 reads CASTIPKVNYGYTF. The DNA of the CDR3 is TGTGCCAGCACCATCCCAAAAGTTAACTATGGCTACACCTTC.